What follows are 32 T cell receptor beta chains derived from one specimen sequenced in a study of T cells in Graves' hyperthyroidism and ophthalmopathy. Amplification yielded TCR beta CDR3 regions, with RNA transcripts as the source. Carried out on the TCR CDR3, a first-round RT-PCR used the HTBI primer set. TCRdb re-called the multiplex PCR reads through MiXCR, storing one row per CDR3 protein. This table has fewer than 250,000 distinct CDR3 sequences, over 15% appearing once. Sequenced sample: blood. The source is a woman aged 18 to 35 with Graves' ophthalmopathy.

V and J are TRBV27 and TRBJ1-1; TRBD1 aligns across 8 bases. The V gene's germline CDR1 is MNHEY and CDR2 SMNVEV (reference sequence). The V segment lost 5 bases and the J segment 8 bases; nucleotides outside the gene matches: 4. The CDR3 sequence is 12 residues long. CDR3 loop: CASSKPGGEAFF. In DNA, the CDR3 is TGTGCCAGCAGTAAACCAGGGGGCGAAGCTTTCTTT.

Regarding this clonotype: The junction departs from germline at one end; a sequencing error may be responsible. CDR3: CASRRDTYNLGDTIYF. The CDR3 region has the DNA TGTGCCAGCAGGCGGGACACCTATAACCTTGGAGACACCATATATTTT. This chain connects TRBV28 to TRBJ1-3, with D perhaps matching TRBD1 (6 bases). The length of the CDR3 is 16 residues. Germline loops: CDR1 MDHEN, CDR2 SYDVKM.

This clonotype has at least ten counts. The chain has TRBV6-2 or TRBV6-3 and TRBJ2-3; D gene uncertain. CDR1 is MNHEY, CDR2 SVGEGT, per germline. Trimming took 0 bases from V and 3 from J, leaving 4 bases between them. This CDR3 is 13 amino acids long. This CDR3 is CASSYSVTDTQYF. The CDR3 DNA follows: TGTGCCAGCAGTTACTCGGTGACAGATACGCAGTATTTT.

This chain links TRBV28 with TRBJ2-7; 7 bases agree with TRBD1. In germline, CDR1 is MDHEN, CDR2 SYDVKM. J was trimmed by 2 bases and V by 4 bases; bases with no gene match: 8. The CDR3 is 15 amino acids. In DNA form, the CDR3 reads TGTGCCAGCAGTTCCTCCGACAGGGCCACCTACGAGCAGTACTTC. As protein: CASSSSDRATYEQYF.

This clonotype was seen at least ten times. This chain links TRBV28 with TRBJ1-1, with D unresolved. This CDR3 region has 13 residues. V lost 5 bases, J lost 1 base, and 8 bases lay in between. Germline lookup yields CDR1 MDHEN and CDR2 SYDVKM. CDR3 bases: TGTGCCAGCAGTCCGGATTCGAACACTGAAGCTTTCTTT. The encoded protein is CASSPDSNTEAFF.

This clonotype appeared many times. The V and J genes are TRBV7-2 and TRBJ2-7, with TRBD1 matching 7 bases. The CDR3 spans 16 residues. Germline trimming cut 2 bases from V and 0 bases from J; bases unmatched to any gene: 7. Germline V gene lookup returns CDR1 SGHTA and CDR2 FQGNSA. CDR3 nucleotide sequence: TGTGCCAGCAGCTTATCGTCCGGGACAGCCTCCTACGAGCAGTACTTC. This translates into CASSLSSGTASYEQYF.

This clonotype was recorded at least ten times. The chain recombines TRBV18 with TRBJ1-4; D may be TRBD1 (5 bases). V shed 5 bases and J shed 8 bases, with 12 bases lying between them. CDR3 size: 13 residues. Germline V lookup: CDR1 KGHSH, CDR2 LQKENI. The CDR3 loop is CASSVGGTEKLFF. Written as DNA, the CDR3 is TGTGCCAGCTCAGTGGGGGGAACCGAAAAACTGTTTTTT. Full variable domain (missing parts from reference TRBV18 and TRBJ1-4): NAGVMQNPRHLVRRRGQEARLRCSPMKGHSHVYWYRQLPEEGLKFMVYLQKENIIDESGMPKERFSAEFPKEGPSILRIQQVVRGDSAAYFCASSVGGTEKLFFGSGTQLSVL.

This clonotype was seen at least ten times. Here the CDR3 reads CASSPRQGPSGNTIYF. The CDR3 nucleotides are TGTGCCAGCAGCCCCAGACAGGGACCCTCTGGAAACACCATATATTTT. This chain joins TRBV7-2 and TRBJ1-3; 7 positions match TRBD1. Germline CDR1 is SGHTA and CDR2 is FQGNSA. The V gene end was trimmed by 5 bases and the J gene end by 0 bases; junction bases not matched to a gene: 7. The CDR3 runs 16 residues.

This chain connects TRBV28 to TRBJ1-5; the match to TRBD1 covers 11 bases. The V segment lost 8 bases and the J segment 7 bases; nucleotides outside the gene matches: 16. CDR3 length equals 17 residues. CDR1 MDHEN and CDR2 SYDVKM come from the germline V gene. The CDR3 DNA follows: TGTGCCAGCTGTGAGACCGGGACAGGGGGAAGTCGGCAGCCCCAGCATTTT. Translation: CASCETGTGGSRQPQHF.

This clonotype was detected many times. V and J are TRBV7-2 and TRBJ2-2; D is unclear. CDR3 size: 14 residues. With 6 bases removed from V and 2 bases from J, the gap between germline ends came to 10 bases. Germline CDR1 SGHTA, CDR2 FQGNSA. Here the CDR3 reads CASRTYRNTGELFF. For the CDR3, the DNA is TGTGCCAGCAGGACGTATCGAAACACCGGGGAGCTGTTTTTT.

The chain couples TRBV7-9 to TRBJ2-3; D may be TRBD2 (5 bases). The ends were cut back, 5 bases at V and 0 bases at J, with 12 bases in the middle. Per germline, CDR1 SEHNR and CDR2 FQNEAQ (reference sequence). The CDR3 covers 15 residues. In DNA, the CDR3 is TGTGCCAGCAGCATCGGGATGGGAAGCACAGATACGCAGTATTTT. Translation: CASSIGMGSTDTQYF.

The genes are TRBV18 and TRBJ2-1; D is perhaps TRBD1 (6 bases). The germline gives CDR1 KGHSH, CDR2 LQKENI. The CDR3 contains 17 residues. Trimming pared 4 bases from V and 4 bases from J, leaving 20 bases between. DNA of the CDR3: TGTGCCAGCTCACACAAGCCCGGGACATCAACTTACAATGAGCAGTTCTTC. Protein product: CASSHKPGTSTYNEQFF.

The table lists this clonotype with many counts. The chain joins TRBV20-1 to TRBJ1-2; possible D gene TRBD1, 6 bases. Looked up from germline, CDR1 is DFQATT and CDR2 is SNEGSKA (reference sequence). Trimming shortened V by 8 bases and J by 5 bases, and 21 bases separated the two germline ends. The CDR3 length is 14 residues. The CDR3 sequence is CSPRTGGVSYGYTF. The CDR3 nucleotides are TGCAGTCCCCGAACTGGGGGCGTCTCTTATGGCTACACCTTC.

V gene TRBV28 combines with J gene TRBJ2-3; 8 bases match TRBD2. CDR1 is MDHEN and CDR2 is SYDVKM in the germline V gene. The V and J ends lost 3 bases and 0 bases, in that order; junction bases with no gene match: 5. The CDR3 is 16 residues long. CDR3 bases: TGTGCCAGCAGTTTGAACGGGAGGGCCAGCACAGATACGCAGTATTTT. As protein: CASSLNGRASTDTQYF.

J is TRBJ2-1 and V is TRBV11-2, with 11 bases identical to TRBD1. V was pared by 1 base and J by 5 bases, with 7 bases of the junction left unmatched. Germline CDR1 is SGHAT and CDR2 is FQNNGV. CDR3 length: 17 residues. CDR3 DNA sequence: TGTGCCAGCAGCTTAGCCCCGGGACAGGGGGTAAACAATGAGCAGTTCTTC. It specifies CASSLAPGQGVNNEQFF. Variable domain in full (rest from reference TRBV11-2 and TRBJ2-1): EAGVAQSPRYKIIEKRQSVAFWCNPISGHATLYWYQQILGQGPKLLIQFQNNGVVDDSQLPKDRFSAERLKGVDSTLKIQPAKLEDSAVYLCASSLAPGQGVNNEQFFGPGTRLTVL.

This clonotype was counted ten times or more. In nucleotides, the CDR3 is TGTGCCAGCAGTTACAGAGGGGACTCACCCCTCCACTTT. Its translation: CASSYRGDSPLHF. The J gene is TRBJ1-6, the V gene TRBV6-2 or TRBV6-3; a possible D gene is TRBD1 (5 bases). The germline V and J ends were trimmed by 2 bases and 10 bases, with 9 bases remaining between them. The CDR3 consists of 13 residues. Germline V gives CDR1 MNHEY, CDR2 SVGEGT.

This clonotype has a count of ten or more. The chain couples TRBV5-1 to TRBJ1-1, with D perhaps matching TRBD1 (6 bases). CDR1 is SGHRS and CDR2 is YFSETQ in the germline V gene. This CDR3 is 14 amino acids long. The V and J ends lost 0 bases and 7 bases respectively, with 13 bases between them. The CDR3 DNA reads TGCGCCAGCAGCTTGGCGCGGCAGGGGAATGAAGCTTTCTTT. Its protein is CASSLARQGNEAFF.

This clonotype was seen at least ten times. This chain connects TRBV18 to TRBJ2-1; D perhaps matches TRBD1 (5 bases). The CDR3 length is 14 residues. CDR1 KGHSH and CDR2 LQKENI come from the germline V gene. Trimming removed 4 bases at V and 2 bases at J, with 9 bases between. Here the CDR3 DNA reads TGTGCCAGCTCACGGGGCAGGACCTACAATGAGCAGTTCTTC. As protein: CASSRGRTYNEQFF. The whole variable domain, filled in from reference TRBV18 and TRBJ2-1, reads NAGVMQNPRHLVRRRGQEARLRCSPMKGHSHVYWYRQLPEEGLKFMVYLQKENIIDESGMPKERFSAEFPKEGPSILRIQQVVRGDSAAYFCASSRGRTYNEQFFGPGTRLTVL.

This clonotype was recorded a few times. The CDR3 DNA reads TGCAGTGCTATGGCTAGGGAGTACTACAATGAGCAGTTCTTC. It is translated as CSAMAREYYNEQFF. The chain employs TRBV20-1 and TRBJ2-1, with D possibly TRBD2 on 5 matching bases. The CDR3 consists of 14 residues. The V end lost 4 bases, the J end lost 3 bases, and 13 bases lay between the germline ends. CDR1 DFQATT and CDR2 SNEGSKA come from the germline V gene (reference sequence).

This clonotype was seen many times. The V and J genes are TRBV28 and TRBJ1-2; D not certain. Trimming took off 4 bases at V and 2 bases at J, with 20 bases between the two ends. The CDR3 loop spans 17 amino acids. CDR1 MDHEN and CDR2 SYDVKM come from the germline V gene. The CDR3 here is CASSSIGFTGGNYGYTF. The CDR3 DNA sequence: TGTGCCAGCAGTTCAATAGGGTTCACCGGAGGGAACTATGGCTACACCTTC.

This clonotype was observed a few times. The chain combines TRBV20-1 with TRBJ2-1; 9 bases agree with TRBD2. Trimming at V came to 6 bases and at J to 4 bases, leaving 10 bases not matched to a gene. Germline V CDR1 and CDR2: DFQATT, SNEGSKA (reference sequence). The CDR3 is 15 residues long. The CDR3 nucleotides read TGCAGTGCCCCAGGGGAGCGGGGGGCATACAATGAGCAGTTCTTC. It yields the protein CSAPGERGAYNEQFF.

This clonotype was counted ten times or more. The chain joins TRBV18 to TRBJ1-2; TRBD1 matches 10 bases. Trimming at V came to 3 bases and at J to 8 bases, leaving 3 bases not matched to a gene. This CDR3 has 13 residues. The germline gives CDR1 KGHSH, CDR2 LQKENI. CDR3 protein: CASSPGQGRGYTF. The DNA for the CDR3 is TGTGCCAGCTCACCGGGACAGGGGCGCGGCTACACCTTC. Full variable domain (missing parts from reference TRBV18 and TRBJ1-2): NAGVMQNPRHLVRRRGQEARLRCSPMKGHSHVYWYRQLPEEGLKFMVYLQKENIIDESGMPKERFSAEFPKEGPSILRIQQVVRGDSAAYFCASSPGQGRGYTFGSGTRLTVV.

At least ten counts were recorded for this clonotype. The chain links TRBV5-1 to TRBJ1-4; D not resolved. V dropped 4 bases and J dropped 8 bases, with 21 bases sitting between them. In germline, CDR1 is SGHRS, CDR2 YFSETQ. The CDR3 length is 16 residues. The CDR3 protein is CASSRNTFGREEKLFF. The DNA of the CDR3 is TGCGCCAGCAGCCGAAACACCTTTGGAAGGGAGGAAAAACTGTTTTTT.

This clonotype has at least ten counts. The chain couples TRBV20-1 to TRBJ1-1; 12 bases line up with TRBD1. The ends lost 1 base at V and 5 bases at J; junction bases unmatched: 11. CDR1 DFQATT and CDR2 SNEGSKA come from the germline V gene (reference sequence). The CDR3 has 17 amino acids. The CDR3 sequence: CSARVLRDRGRGTEAFF. The CDR3 DNA reads as TGCAGTGCTAGAGTCCTGCGGGACAGGGGGCGCGGGACTGAAGCTTTCTTT.

This clonotype showed up many times. The V and J genes are TRBV2 and TRBJ2-6; TRBD1 aligns across 11 bases. The length of the CDR3 is 16 residues. CDR1 and CDR2 (germline): SNHLY, FYNNEI. V shed 7 bases, J shed 2 bases, and the junction held 4 bases outside the gene matches. The CDR3, as DNA: TGTGCCAGCATAAGGACAGGGGGCACTGGGGCCAACGTCCTGACTTTC. Residues: CASIRTGGTGANVLTF.

This clonotype was found many times. The chain joins TRBV18 to TRBJ2-5; either TRBD1 or TRBD2 may supply D (5 bases each). CDR3 length: 16 residues. The V and J ends lost 3 bases and 7 bases respectively, with 21 bases between them. CDR1 is KGHSH, CDR2 LQKENI, per germline. For the CDR3, the DNA is TGTGCCAGCTCACCTTCGTGGGGAGACTCTCAGGGGACCCAGTACTTC. Translated, it gives CASSPSWGDSQGTQYF.

J is TRBJ1-5 and V is TRBV24-1; 11 positions match TRBD1. The CDR3 consists of 14 residues. Germline CDR1 reads KGHDR; CDR2 reads SFDVKD. The V and J ends lost 10 bases and 7 bases, in that order; junction bases with no gene match: 8. CDR3 sequence: CATGTGGSRQPQHF. CDR3 DNA sequence: TGTGCCACTGGGACAGGGGGAAGTCGGCAGCCCCAGCATTTT.

Many counts were recorded for this clonotype. The chain uses TRBV28 and TRBJ2-1, with 9 bases aligning to TRBD1. The CDR3 has 14 amino acids. V dropped 5 bases and J dropped 7; count of bases not matched to a gene: 6. Germline CDR1 and CDR2: MDHEN and SYDVKM. CDR3 coding DNA: TGTGCCAGCAGTCCCAGGACAGGGGTAAATGAGCAGTTCTTC. Encoded protein: CASSPRTGVNEQFF.

This clonotype was seen ten or more times. The chain carries TRBV28 and TRBJ1-1, with a possible D match to TRBD1 (5 bases). CDR1 is MDHEN, CDR2 SYDVKM, per germline. Trimming removed 3 bases at V and 7 bases at J, with 9 bases between. This CDR3 comprises 12 residues. This CDR3 reads CASSLSQGEAFF. In DNA form, the CDR3 reads TGTGCCAGCAGTTTGTCCCAGGGTGAAGCTTTCTTT.

In this sample, this clonotype turned up many times. The V and J genes are TRBV28 and TRBJ1-6; unclear D gene. CDR1 is MDHEN and CDR2 is SYDVKM in the germline V gene. Trimming pared 3 bases from V and 10 bases from J, leaving 19 bases between. CDR3 size: 16 residues. The CDR3, as DNA: TGTGCCAGCAGTTTGGACCACCGGGTCGCGAGGTCACCCCTCCACTTT. Its protein is CASSLDHRVARSPLHF.

In its sample, this clonotype was seen many times. The CDR3 DNA follows: TGCGCCAGCAGCCAAGGGACAGGGGGCTACTATGGCTACACCTTC. It yields the protein CASSQGTGGYYGYTF. This chain links TRBV4-3 with TRBJ1-2, with 11 bases that match TRBD1. Germline V CDR1 and CDR2: LGHNA, YSLEER. This CDR3 is built from 15 residues. V shed 1 base and J 3 bases; nucleotides not matched to a gene: 1.

At least ten counts were recorded for this clonotype. The gene calls are TRBV3-1 and TRBJ1-1, with a possible D match to TRBD1 (5 bases). V dropped 1 base and J dropped 4 bases, with 7 bases sitting between them. This CDR3 has 13 residues. CDR1 LGHDT and CDR2 YNNKEL come from the germline V gene (reference sequence). In nucleotides, the CDR3 is TGTGCCAGCAGCCAAGCAGGGACCACTGAAGCTTTCTTT. Encoded protein: CASSQAGTTEAFF.